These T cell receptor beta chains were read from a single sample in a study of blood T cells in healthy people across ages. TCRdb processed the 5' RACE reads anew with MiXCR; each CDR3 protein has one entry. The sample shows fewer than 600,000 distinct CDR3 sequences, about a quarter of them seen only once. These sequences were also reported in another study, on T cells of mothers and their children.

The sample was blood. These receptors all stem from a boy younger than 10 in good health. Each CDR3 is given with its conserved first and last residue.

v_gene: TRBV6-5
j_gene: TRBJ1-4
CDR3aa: CAASRGGKEKLFF

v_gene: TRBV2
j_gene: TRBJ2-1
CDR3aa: CASSEQTSGKVQFF

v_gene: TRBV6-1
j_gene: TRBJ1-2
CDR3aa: CASRYRTNYDYTF

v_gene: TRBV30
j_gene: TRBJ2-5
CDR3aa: CAWSLHRLDETQYF

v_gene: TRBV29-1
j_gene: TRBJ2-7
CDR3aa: CSVNGGPDYEQYF

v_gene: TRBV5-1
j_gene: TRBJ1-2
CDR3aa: CASSLDRDYGYTF

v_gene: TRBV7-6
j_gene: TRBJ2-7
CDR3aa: CASGLRAGNSYEQYF

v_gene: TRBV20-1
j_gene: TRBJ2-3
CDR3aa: CSHGGLGTDTQYF

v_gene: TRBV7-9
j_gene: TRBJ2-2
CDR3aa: CASSKPQGTGELFF

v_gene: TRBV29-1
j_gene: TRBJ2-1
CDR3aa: CSVEEGTSGSMGEQFF

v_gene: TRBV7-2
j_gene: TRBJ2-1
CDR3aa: CAGSTSSYNEQFF

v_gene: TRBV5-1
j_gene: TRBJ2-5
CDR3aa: CASAPSGTPQETQYF

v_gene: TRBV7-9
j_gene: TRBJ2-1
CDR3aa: CASSLGYTNEQFF

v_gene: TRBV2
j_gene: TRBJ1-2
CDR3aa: CASSVVENYGYTF

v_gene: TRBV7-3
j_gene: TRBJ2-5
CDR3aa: CASSGQGGETQYF

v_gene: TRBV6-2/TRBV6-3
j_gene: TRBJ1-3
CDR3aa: CASSYLHLSGNTIYF

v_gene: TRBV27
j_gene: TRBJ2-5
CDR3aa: CASSWGVGETQYF

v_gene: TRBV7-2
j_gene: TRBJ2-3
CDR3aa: CASSLPLAGAISDTQYF

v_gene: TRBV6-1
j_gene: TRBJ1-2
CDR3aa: CASSDLHGRGTYGYTF

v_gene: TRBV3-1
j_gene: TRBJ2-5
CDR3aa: CASSRPGPGGAETQYF

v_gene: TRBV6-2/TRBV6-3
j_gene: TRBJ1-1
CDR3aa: CASRLGQGEAFF

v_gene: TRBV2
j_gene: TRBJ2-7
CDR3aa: CASSVEGVAYEQYF